This TCR beta chain was captured in a study of cytomegalovirus exposure and HLA in healthy donors. The wider study: The study's early data release held approximately 91 million unique TCRs from HLA-typed donors. Study-wide points: The number of N-insertions in an Asian-associated ancestry cluster was reportedly below the roughly 620-donor mean in a later analysis. Association of approximately 16,000 TCR beta sequences with HLA alleles was found at 0.05 false discovery rate in a later analysis. Later analysis associated a missense DCLRE1C variant with TCR beta V- and J-gene trimming.

In its sample, this clone was seen once. Its antigen is still unknown. V shed 6 bases and J shed 0 bases, with 15 bases lying between them. Looked up from germline, CDR1 is SEHNR and CDR2 is FQNEAQ (reference sequence). This CDR3 contains 16 residues. The PCR contained 60 Vbeta and 13 Jbeta primers. Method: immunoSEQ multiplex PCR; TCRdb's copy keeps in-frame clones and lacks some. The table has 190,000 or so clones, 75% to 90% seen once. Input material: PBMCs. The receptor was isolated from a man aged 50 to 60 in good health and CMV-seronegative. V gene TRBV7-9 combines with J gene TRBJ2-1; no reliable D call. CDR3 in DNA: TGTGCCAGCAGTCACACTACACTGAGCTCCTACAATGAGCAGTTCTTC. Translation: CASSHTTLSSYNEQFF.